Following are 12 T cell receptor beta chains from one sample sequenced in a study of OX40 agonist ivuxolimab in advanced cancers. Profiled with immunoSEQ multiplex PCR; TCRdb holds only in-frame clones, not every one. This sample has under 100,000 clones, with 83% found just once. The starting material was CD4+ or CD8+ T cells sorted from blood, obtained in a trial of the OX40 agonist ivuxolimab. The receptor set was obtained from an adult with an advanced solid tumor such as melanoma, head and neck, liver or kidney cancer.

This clone has just a few counts. The chain is built from TRBV30 and TRBJ2-1; perhaps D is TRBD1 or TRBD2 (5 bases each). Germline V gene data show CDR1 as GTSNPN and CDR2 as SVGIG (reference sequence). The CDR3 totals 13 residues. V shed 4 bases and J shed 10 bases, with 17 bases lying between them. The CDR3 is CAWTPSRGGEQFF. CDR3 nucleotide sequence: TGTGCCTGGACTCCTTCGAGGGGCGGCGAGCAGTTCTTC.

V is TRBV10-2 and J is TRBJ1-4; D gene uncertain. Germline assignment: CDR1 WSHSY and CDR2 SAAADI. The length of the CDR3 is 14 residues. Trimming took off 2 bases at V and 5 bases at J, with 9 bases between the two ends. CDR3 DNA sequence: TGCGCCAGCAGTGAGACCAGACGAAATGAAAAACTGTTTTTT. This translates into CASSETRRNEKLFF.

The chain joins TRBV5-1 to TRBJ2-3; TRBD1 is a possible D gene (6 bases). The CDR3 length is 16 residues. Germline loops: CDR1 SGHRS, CDR2 YFSETQ. The V gene lost 4 bases and the J gene lost 0 bases, with 15 bases spanning the gap. The CDR3 sequence is CASSPGHTTSTDTQYF. The DNA of the CDR3 is TGCGCCAGCAGCCCGGGACATACGACTAGCACAGATACGCAGTATTTT.

A remark on this clone: The same CDR3 can be traced to other DNA sequences in this sample. The J gene is TRBJ1-6, the V gene TRBV27; 7 bases agree with TRBD1. Per germline, CDR1 MNHEY and CDR2 SMNVEV (reference sequence). This CDR3 has 14 residues. Trimming cost V 5 bases and J 10 bases; bases outside gene matches: 8. CDR3 amino acids: CASSRDRDGSPLHF. CDR3 bases: TGTGCCAGCAGTCGAGACAGGGATGGCTCACCCCTCCACTTT.

The V call is TRBV2, the J call TRBJ1-5; D perhaps matches TRBD1 (6 bases). CDR1 and CDR2 from the germline V gene are SNHLY and FYNNEI. V was shortened by 7 bases and J by 0 bases, with 16 bases between the two germline ends. This CDR3 has 16 residues. CDR3 coding DNA: TGTGCCAGCACCGAGATTCAGGGGAATAGCAATCAGCCCCAGCATTTT. It translates to CASTEIQGNSNQPQHF.

The V gene is TRBV7-9, the J gene TRBJ2-5; 11 bases match TRBD2. From germline, CDR1 is SEHNR and CDR2 FQNEAQ (reference sequence). This CDR3 is built from 16 residues. V was pared by 3 bases and J by 2 bases, with 5 bases of the junction left unmatched. CDR3 in amino acids: CASSLPRLAGQETQYF. CDR3 nucleotides: TGTGCCAGCAGCTTGCCTCGACTAGCGGGGCAAGAGACCCAGTACTTC. Using reference TRBV7-9 and TRBJ2-5 for the parts outside the CDR3, the full variable domain is DTGVSQNPRHKITKRGQNVTFRCDPISEHNRLYWYRQTLGQGPEFLTYFQNEAQLEKSRLLSDRFSAERPKGSFSTLEIQRTEQGDSAMYLCASSLPRLAGQETQYFGPGTRLLVL.

The rearrangement uses TRBV18 and TRBJ2-5; D call uncertain. The CDR3 is 11 residues long. Germline V gives CDR1 KGHSH, CDR2 LQKENI. V lost 6 bases to trimming and J lost 0 bases, with 2 bases between them. The chain's CDR3 is CASSNQETQYF. CDR3 bases: TGTGCCAGCTCCAACCAAGAGACCCAGTACTTC.

The chain links TRBV7-2 to TRBJ1-6, with TRBD1 matching 7 bases. Germline V gene lookup returns CDR1 SGHTA and CDR2 FQGNSA. With 1 base clipped from V and 5 bases from J, the junction kept 8 bases outside the gene matches. This CDR3 contains 17 residues. CDR3 residues: CASSLEHRGRNNSPLHF. In nucleotides, the CDR3 is TGTGCCAGCAGCTTAGAACACAGGGGCAGGAATAATTCACCCCTCCACTTT.

The rearrangement links TRBV5-8 to TRBJ2-3; 11 positions agree with TRBD2. After removal of 0 bases from V and 1 base from J, the junction contained 1 base not matched to a gene. Per the germline V gene, CDR1 is SGHTS and CDR2 is YDEGEE. The CDR3 contains 16 residues. This chain's CDR3 is CASSLVLAGGTDTQYF. DNA for the CDR3: TGTGCCAGCAGCTTGGTACTAGCGGGGGGCACAGATACGCAGTATTTT.

V and J are TRBV5-1 and TRBJ1-6; no definite D call. The V end was cut by 0 bases, the J end by 7 bases, with 11 bases between. Germline values: CDR1 SGHRS, CDR2 YFSETQ. The CDR3 runs 15 residues. DNA for the CDR3: TGCGCCAGCAGCTTGGCTCCTTCGGGGAATTCACCCCTCCACTTT. Translated: CASSLAPSGNSPLHF.

The chain links TRBV7-2 to TRBJ2-7; 12 bases agree with TRBD2. V gave up 6 bases and J gave up 5 bases; unmatched junction bases: 5. This CDR3 is built from 14 residues. CDR1 SGHTA and CDR2 FQGNSA come from the germline V gene. In DNA, the CDR3 is TGTGCCAGCAGTTCCCGGACTAGCGGGGACGAGCAGTACTTC. It translates to CASSSRTSGDEQYF.

J is TRBJ2-2 and V is TRBV4-3; 9 bases are shared with TRBD2. The V gene's germline CDR1 is LGHNA and CDR2 YSLEER. The CDR3 runs 15 residues. V shed 4 bases, J shed 4 bases, and the junction held 4 bases outside the gene matches. The CDR3 DNA reads as TGCGCCAGCAGCCGCCTAGCGGGGACCACCGGGGAGCTGTTTTTT. Translation: CASSRLAGTTGELFF.